This is a list of T cell receptor beta chains from one sample in a study of preoperative IRX-2 immunotherapy in early breast cancer. Clones were sequenced by immunoSEQ multiplex PCR, and TCRdb holds only the in-frame ones, with some missing. The table has around 95,000 clones, roughly 88% seen once; the top ten hold under 2.5%. The specimen was tumor tissue, collected after IRX-2 immunotherapy. These receptors all stem from a human donor with breast cancer. Each CDR3 is given with its conserved first and last residue. A D gene is named only where the DNA matches it firmly. Clone size is given for some rows only: seen once, a few or many times, or a class if the clone is expanded.

v_call	d_call	clone_size	j_call	cdr3_nt	cdr3_aa
TRBV7-1	TRBD1	NA	TRBJ2-7	TGTGCCAGCCCTAACGACAGGGGCGCCTACGAGCAGTACTTC	CASPNDRGAYEQYF
TRBV13	NA	NA	TRBJ1-4	TGTGCCAGCATGTGGCAGAATGATGAAAAACTGTTTTTT	CASMWQNDEKLFF
TRBV7-8	NA	NA	TRBJ1-1	TGTGCCAGCAGCCCCTCCGCTGGGCCTGAAGCTTTCTTT	CASSPSAGPEAFF
TRBV15	NA	NA	TRBJ2-7	TGTGCCACCAGCAGAGGGGCCGGGGGCCCCTACGAGCAGTACTTC	CATSRGAGGPYEQYF
TRBV11-3	TRBD1	NA	TRBJ1-1	TGTGCCAGCAGCCAGCCGGGACAGGGGGAGATTGGAGCTTTCTTT	CASSQPGQGEIGAFF
TRBV29-1	NA	few	TRBJ1-2	TGCAGCGTTGGCACGGGGCGGGGCAGGGGCTTTCGTGGCTACACCTTC	CSVGTGRGRGFRGYTF
TRBV19	TRBD1	NA	TRBJ2-7	TGTGCCAGTAGTATTAGGTTGGGGACAGGGGCCTACGAGCAGTACTTC	CASSIRLGTGAYEQYF
TRBV28	NA	NA	TRBJ1-1	TGTGCCAGCAGTTCCACCTCCTGGGGGTTCACTGAAGCTTTCTTT	CASSSTSWGFTEAFF
TRBV6-8	TRBD1	NA	TRBJ1-2	TGTGCCAGCAGTTACCGGGGACAGGAAAACTATGGCTACACCTTC	CASSYRGQENYGYTF
TRBV28	NA	NA	TRBJ2-7	TGTGCCAGCAGTCTTCGGACGGCCCACTCCTACGAGCAGTACTTC	CASSLRTAHSYEQYF
TRBV5-1	TRBD2	NA	TRBJ2-7	TGCGCCAGCAGCTCGGCTAGGACTAGCGGGAAAGGCGAGCAGTACTTC	CASSSARTSGKGEQYF
TRBV2	NA	NA	TRBJ1-5	TGTGCCAGCAGTGAATCCAGGGCGAATCAGCCCCAGCATTTT	CASSESRANQPQHF
TRBV5-1	TRBD1	NA	TRBJ2-1	TGCGCCAGCAGCTTAAATGTGGGACAGGGGGCAGATGAGCAGTTCTTC	CASSLNVGQGADEQFF
TRBV6-8	NA	NA	TRBJ2-7	TGTGCCAGCAGTTACTCAGGGCCCTACGAGCAGTACTTC	CASSYSGPYEQYF
TRBV14	NA	few	TRBJ2-1	TGTGCCAGCAGCCAAGATTTGAGGGTACTGTTCTTC	CASSQDLRVLFF
TRBV11-3	NA	NA	TRBJ2-3	TGTGCCAGCAGCCCGCGCCGGTCTGTGGATACACAGTATTTT	CASSPRRSVDTQYF
TRBV19	NA	NA	TRBJ1-5	TGTGCCAGTACATCCCACGCGGACTGGTATAGCAATCAGCCCCAGCATTTT	CASTSHADWYSNQPQHF
TRBV6-7	TRBD1	NA	TRBJ2-1	TGTGCCAGCAGGCCGGGACAGGGGGCCCTCTCGTTTAATGAGCAGTTCTTC	CASRPGQGALSFNEQFF
TRBV19	NA	NA	TRBJ1-5	TGTGCCGAACGGACTCGGGCGCGAAATAGCAATCAGCCCCAGCATTTT	CAERTRARNSNQPQHF
TRBV6-7	NA	NA	TRBJ1-5	TGTGCTTTGGGGGAAAATCAGCCCCAGCATTTT	CALGENQPQHF
TRBV6-8	NA	NA	TRBJ1-1	TGTGCCAGCAGTTACTCCCCGGTAGGGCCCACTGAAGCTTTCTTT	CASSYSPVGPTEAFF
TRBV1	NA	once	TRBJ2-2	TGCGCCAGCAGCCAAGTGACGCTGAGGGCCGGGGAGCTGTTTTTT	CASSQVTLRAGELFF
TRBV19	NA	NA	TRBJ2-1	TGTGCCAGTAGTATGACAGATTTCTACAATGAGCAGTTCTTC	CASSMTDFYNEQFF
TRBV11-3	TRBD1	NA	TRBJ2-7	TGTGCCAGCAGCTTAGGGGACAGGGTCTACGAGCAGTACTTC	CASSLGDRVYEQYF
TRBV19	TRBD1	NA	TRBJ2-3	TGTGCCACCGGTACGGGACAGGGGAGGACAGATACGCAGTATTTT	CATGTGQGRTDTQYF
TRBV19	NA	NA	TRBJ1-5	TGTGCCAGTAGAATAAGGGGAAATCAGCCCCAGCATTTT	CASRIRGNQPQHF
TRBV6-8	NA	NA	TRBJ1-1	TGTGCCAGCACCCCGGGTACCTTGAACACTGAAGCTTTCTTT	CASTPGTLNTEAFF
TRBV10-3	NA	NA	TRBJ1-2	TGTGCCATCAGTGAGTCTTTTAGCAGGCATGACTATGGCTACACCTTC	CAISESFSRHDYGYTF
TRBV19	NA	NA	TRBJ1-1	TGTGCCAGTAGTATCGGGACACCACCGATCCTAAACACTGAAGCTTTCTTT	CASSIGTPPILNTEAFF
TRBV18	NA	NA	TRBJ1-1	TGTGCCAGCCACAGGGTTTTGAACACTGAAGCTTTCTTT	CASHRVLNTEAFF